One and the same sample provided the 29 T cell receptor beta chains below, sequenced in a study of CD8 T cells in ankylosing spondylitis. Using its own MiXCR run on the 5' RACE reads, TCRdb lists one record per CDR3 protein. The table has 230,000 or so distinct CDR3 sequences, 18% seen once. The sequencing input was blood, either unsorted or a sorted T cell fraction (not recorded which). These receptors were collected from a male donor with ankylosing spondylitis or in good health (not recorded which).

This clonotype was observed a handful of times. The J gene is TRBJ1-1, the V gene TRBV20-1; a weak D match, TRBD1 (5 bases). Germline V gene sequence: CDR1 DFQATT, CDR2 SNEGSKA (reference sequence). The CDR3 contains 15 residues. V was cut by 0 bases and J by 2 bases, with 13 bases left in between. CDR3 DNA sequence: TGCAGTGCTAGAGATCCGGCGGGGGTTAACACTGAAGCTTTCTTT. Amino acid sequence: CSARDPAGVNTEAFF.

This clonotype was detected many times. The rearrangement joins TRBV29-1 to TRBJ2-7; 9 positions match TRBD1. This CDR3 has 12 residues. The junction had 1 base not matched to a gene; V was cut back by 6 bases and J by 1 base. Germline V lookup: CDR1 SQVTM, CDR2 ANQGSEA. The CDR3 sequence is CSVGQGSYEQYF. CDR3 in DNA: TGCAGCGTGGGACAGGGATCCTACGAGCAGTACTTC.

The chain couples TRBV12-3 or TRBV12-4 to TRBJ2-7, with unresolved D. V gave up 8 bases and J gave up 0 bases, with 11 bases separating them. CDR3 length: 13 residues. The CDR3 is CASAYASSYEQYF. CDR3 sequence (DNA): TGTGCCAGCGCGTACGCGAGCTCCTACGAGCAGTACTTC.

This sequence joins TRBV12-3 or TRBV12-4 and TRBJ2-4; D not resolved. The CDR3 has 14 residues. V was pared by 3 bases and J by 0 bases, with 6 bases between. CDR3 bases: TGTGCCAGCAGTTTGGGAAGAGCCAAAAACATTCAGTACTTC. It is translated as CASSLGRAKNIQYF.

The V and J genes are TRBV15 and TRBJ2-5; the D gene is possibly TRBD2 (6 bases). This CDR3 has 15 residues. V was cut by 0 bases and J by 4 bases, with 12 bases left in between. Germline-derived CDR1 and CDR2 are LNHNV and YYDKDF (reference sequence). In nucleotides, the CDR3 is TGTGCCACCAGCAGAGATCTCGGCGGGGCAGAGACCCAGTACTTC. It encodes CATSRDLGGAETQYF.

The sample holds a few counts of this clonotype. Here the CDR3 reads CSVLGQGLEQYF. The CDR3 region has the DNA TGCAGCGTCCTCGGACAGGGCCTCGAGCAGTACTTC. J is TRBJ2-7 and V is TRBV29-1; 8 bases map to TRBD1. In germline, CDR1 is SQVTM, CDR2 ANQGSEA. V shed 6 bases and J 6 bases; nucleotides not matched to a gene: 7. The CDR3 contains 12 residues.

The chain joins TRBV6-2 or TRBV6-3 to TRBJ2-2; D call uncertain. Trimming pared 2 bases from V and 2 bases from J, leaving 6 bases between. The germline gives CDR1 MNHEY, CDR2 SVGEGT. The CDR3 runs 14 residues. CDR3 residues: CASSYPDNTGELFF. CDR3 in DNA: TGTGCCAGCAGTTACCCAGATAACACCGGGGAGCTGTTTTTT.

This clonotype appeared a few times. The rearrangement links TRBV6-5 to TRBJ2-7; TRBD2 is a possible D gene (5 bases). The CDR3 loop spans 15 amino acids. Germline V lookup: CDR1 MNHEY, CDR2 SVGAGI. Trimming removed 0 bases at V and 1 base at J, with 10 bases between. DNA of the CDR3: TGTGCCAGCAGTTACTCGTGGGGAGTTTCCTACGAGCAGTACTTC. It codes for CASSYSWGVSYEQYF.

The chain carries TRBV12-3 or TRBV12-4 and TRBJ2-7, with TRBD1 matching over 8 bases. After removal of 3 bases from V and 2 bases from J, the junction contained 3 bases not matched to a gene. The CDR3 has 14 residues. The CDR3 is CASSFDRGTYEQYF. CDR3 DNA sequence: TGTGCCAGCAGTTTTGACAGGGGTACCTACGAGCAGTACTTC.

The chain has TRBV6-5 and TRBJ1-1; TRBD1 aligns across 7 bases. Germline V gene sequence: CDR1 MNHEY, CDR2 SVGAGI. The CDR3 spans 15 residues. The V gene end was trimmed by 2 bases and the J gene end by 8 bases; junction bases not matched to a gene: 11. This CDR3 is CASSYTEGALSEAFF. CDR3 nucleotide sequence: TGTGCCAGCAGTTACACCGAGGGGGCCTTATCGGAAGCTTTCTTT.

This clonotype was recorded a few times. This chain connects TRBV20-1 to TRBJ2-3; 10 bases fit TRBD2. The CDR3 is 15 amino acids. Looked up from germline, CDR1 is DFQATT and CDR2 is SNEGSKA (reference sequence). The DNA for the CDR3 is TGCAGCCTAAAGAAACTAGCGGGGTGGGCAGATACGCAGTATTTT. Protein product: CSLKKLAGWADTQYF.

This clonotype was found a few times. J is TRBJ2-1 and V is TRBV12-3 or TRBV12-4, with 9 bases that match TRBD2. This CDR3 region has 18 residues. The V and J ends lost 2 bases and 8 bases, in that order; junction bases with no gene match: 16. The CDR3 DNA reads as TGTGCCAGCAGTTTACTGGCGGGAGGGCCACGTATTAACGATGAGCAGTTCTTC. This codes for CASSLLAGGPRINDEQFF.

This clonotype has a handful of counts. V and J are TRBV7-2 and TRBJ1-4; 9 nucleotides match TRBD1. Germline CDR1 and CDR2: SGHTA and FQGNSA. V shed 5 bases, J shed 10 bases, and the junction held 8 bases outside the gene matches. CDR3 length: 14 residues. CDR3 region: CASSPRDRALKLFF. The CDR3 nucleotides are TGTGCCAGCAGCCCCCGGGACAGGGCCCTAAAACTGTTTTTT.

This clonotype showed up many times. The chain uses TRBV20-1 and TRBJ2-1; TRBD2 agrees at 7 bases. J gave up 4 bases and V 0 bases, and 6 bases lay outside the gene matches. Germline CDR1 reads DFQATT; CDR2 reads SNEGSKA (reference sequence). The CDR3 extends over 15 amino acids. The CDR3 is CSAREGLADYNEQFF. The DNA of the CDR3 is TGCAGTGCTAGAGAAGGGCTAGCGGATTACAATGAGCAGTTCTTC.

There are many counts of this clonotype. The CDR3 sequence: CASSFRGSTEAFF. CDR3 DNA: TGTGCCAGCAGCTTCAGGGGTTCCACTGAAGCTTTCTTT. The chain couples TRBV13 to TRBJ1-1, with D tentatively TRBD1 (6 bases). V shed 3 bases and J shed 4 bases, with 9 bases lying between them. CDR1 is PRHDT and CDR2 is FYEKMQ in the germline V gene (reference sequence). The CDR3 totals 13 residues.

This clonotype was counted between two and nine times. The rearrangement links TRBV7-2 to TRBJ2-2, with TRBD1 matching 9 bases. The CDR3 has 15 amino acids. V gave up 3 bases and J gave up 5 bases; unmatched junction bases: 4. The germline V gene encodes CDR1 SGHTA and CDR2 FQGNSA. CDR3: CASSFSGTGTGELFF. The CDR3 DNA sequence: TGTGCCAGCAGCTTTTCCGGGACAGGGACCGGGGAGCTGTTTTTT.

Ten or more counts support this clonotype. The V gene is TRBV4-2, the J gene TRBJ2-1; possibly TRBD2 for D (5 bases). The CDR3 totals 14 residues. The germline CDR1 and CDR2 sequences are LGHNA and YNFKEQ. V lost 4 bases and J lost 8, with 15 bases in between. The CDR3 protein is CASSPGLGKYEQFF. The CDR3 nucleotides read TGTGCCAGCAGCCCCGGACTGGGAAAGTATGAGCAGTTCTTC.

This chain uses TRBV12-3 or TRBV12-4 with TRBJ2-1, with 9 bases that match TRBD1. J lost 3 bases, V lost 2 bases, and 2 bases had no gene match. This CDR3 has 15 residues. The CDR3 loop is CASSLRTGVYNEQFF. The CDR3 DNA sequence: TGTGCCAGCAGTTTACGGACAGGGGTCTACAATGAGCAGTTCTTC.

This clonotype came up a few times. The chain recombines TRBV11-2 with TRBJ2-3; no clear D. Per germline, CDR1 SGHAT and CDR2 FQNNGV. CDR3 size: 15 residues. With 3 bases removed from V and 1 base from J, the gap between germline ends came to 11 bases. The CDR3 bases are TGTGCCAGCAGCTTGGGCGCGGCAGGCACAGATACGCAGTATTTT. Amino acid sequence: CASSLGAAGTDTQYF. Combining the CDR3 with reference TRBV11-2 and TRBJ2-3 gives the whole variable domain EAGVAQSPRYKIIEKRQSVAFWCNPISGHATLYWYQQILGQGPKLLIQFQNNGVVDDSQLPKDRFSAERLKGVDSTLKIQPAKLEDSAVYLCASSLGAAGTDTQYFGPGTRLTVL.

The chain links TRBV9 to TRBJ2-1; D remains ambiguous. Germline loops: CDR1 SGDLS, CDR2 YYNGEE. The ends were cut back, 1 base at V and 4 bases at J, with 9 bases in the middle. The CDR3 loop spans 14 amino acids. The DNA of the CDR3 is TGTGCCAGCAGCGTAATTGGGGATTACAATGAGCAGTTCTTC. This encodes CASSVIGDYNEQFF. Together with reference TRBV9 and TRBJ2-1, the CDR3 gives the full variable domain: DSGVTQTPKHLITATGQRVTLRCSPRSGDLSVYWYQQSLDQGLQFLIQYYNGEERAKGNILERFSAQQFPDLHSELNLSSLELGDSALYFCASSVIGDYNEQFFGPGTRLTVL.

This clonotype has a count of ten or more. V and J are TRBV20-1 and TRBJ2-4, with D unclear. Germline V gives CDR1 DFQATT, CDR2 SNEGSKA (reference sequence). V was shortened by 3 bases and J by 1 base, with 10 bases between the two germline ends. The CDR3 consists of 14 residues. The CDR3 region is CSARSPGAKNIQYF. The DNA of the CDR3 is TGCAGTGCTAGGAGCCCCGGGGCCAAAAACATTCAGTACTTC.

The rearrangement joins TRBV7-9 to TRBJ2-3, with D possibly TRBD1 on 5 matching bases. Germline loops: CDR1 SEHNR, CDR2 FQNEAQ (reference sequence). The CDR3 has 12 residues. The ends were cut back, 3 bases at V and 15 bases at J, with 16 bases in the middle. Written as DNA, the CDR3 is TGTGCCAGCAGCTTCTTTACCAAAGGGGAATATTTT. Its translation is CASSFFTKGEYF.

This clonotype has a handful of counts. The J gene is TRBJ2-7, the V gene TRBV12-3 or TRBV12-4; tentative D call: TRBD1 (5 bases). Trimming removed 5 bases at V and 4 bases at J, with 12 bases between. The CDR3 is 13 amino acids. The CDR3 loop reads CASSADSVYEQYF. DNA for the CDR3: TGTGCCAGCAGTGCCGACAGTGTGTACGAGCAGTACTTC.

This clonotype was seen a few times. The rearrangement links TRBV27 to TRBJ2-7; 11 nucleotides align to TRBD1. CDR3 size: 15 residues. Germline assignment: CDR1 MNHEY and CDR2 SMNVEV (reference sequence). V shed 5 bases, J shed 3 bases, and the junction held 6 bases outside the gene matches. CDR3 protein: CASSAGQGAFYEQYF. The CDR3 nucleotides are TGTGCCAGCAGTGCCGGACAGGGGGCTTTCTACGAGCAGTACTTC.

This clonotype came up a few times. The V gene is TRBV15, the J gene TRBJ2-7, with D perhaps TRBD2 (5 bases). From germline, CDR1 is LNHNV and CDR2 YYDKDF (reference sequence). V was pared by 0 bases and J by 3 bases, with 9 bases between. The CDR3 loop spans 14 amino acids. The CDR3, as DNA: TGTGCCACCAGCAGAGATTGGAGCGGCTACGAGCAGTACTTC. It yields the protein CATSRDWSGYEQYF.

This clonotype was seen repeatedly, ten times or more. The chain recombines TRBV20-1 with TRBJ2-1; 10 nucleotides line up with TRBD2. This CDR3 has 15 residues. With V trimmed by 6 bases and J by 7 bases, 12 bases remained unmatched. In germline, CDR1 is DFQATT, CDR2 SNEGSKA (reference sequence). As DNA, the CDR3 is TGCAGTGCCCCGAATAGCCTAGCGGGGGCTAATGAGCAGTTCTTC. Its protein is CSAPNSLAGANEQFF.

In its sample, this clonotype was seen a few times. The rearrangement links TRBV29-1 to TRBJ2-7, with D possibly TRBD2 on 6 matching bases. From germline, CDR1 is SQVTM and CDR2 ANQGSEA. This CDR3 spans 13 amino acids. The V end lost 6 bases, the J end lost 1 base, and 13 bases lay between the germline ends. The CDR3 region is CSVRDFYSYEQYF. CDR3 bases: TGCAGCGTGCGGGACTTTTATTCCTACGAGCAGTACTTC.

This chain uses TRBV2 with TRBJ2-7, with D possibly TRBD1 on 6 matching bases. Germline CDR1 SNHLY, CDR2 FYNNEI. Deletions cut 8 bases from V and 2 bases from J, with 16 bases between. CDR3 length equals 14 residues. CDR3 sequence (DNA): TGTGCCAGCCACACCGAGGGGGTAACCTACGAGCAGTACTTC. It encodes CASHTEGVTYEQYF. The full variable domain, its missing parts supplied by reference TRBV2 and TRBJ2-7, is EPEVTQTPSHQVTQMGQEVILRCVPISNHLYFYWYRQILGQKVEFLVSFYNNEISEKSEIFDDQFSVERPDGSNFTLKIRSTKLEDSAMYFCASHTEGVTYEQYFGPGTRLTVT.

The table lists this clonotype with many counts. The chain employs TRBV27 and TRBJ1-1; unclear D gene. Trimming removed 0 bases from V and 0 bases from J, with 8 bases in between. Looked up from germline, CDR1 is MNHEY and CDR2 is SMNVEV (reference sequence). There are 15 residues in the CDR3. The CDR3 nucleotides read TGTGCCAGCAGTTTATCCGGACTACTGAACACTGAAGCTTTCTTT. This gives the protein CASSLSGLLNTEAFF.